The subject of this entry is one T cell receptor beta chain. This sample is part of a study of blood T cell repertoires in COVID-19. Study in general: The United States, Italy and Spain provided the acute and convalescent COVID-19 samples. In each case, the material was cDNA or gDNA derived from T cells, B-cell-depleted T cells, or PBMCs.

The germline V gene encodes CDR1 MNHEY and CDR2 SVGAGI. CDR3 length equals 15 residues. After removal of 9 bases from V and 3 bases from J, the junction contained 12 bases not matched to a gene. Per the original data handling: Using reference gene primer amplification, nucleated cell counts were estimated. This table comes from immunoSEQ multiplex PCR, and its TCRdb copy is limited to in-frame clones, with some not included. D and trimming come from the DNA, and the V and J calls and clone size come from that table. The sample has 240,000 or so clones; about 80% are singletons. The chain carries TRBV6-5 and TRBJ1-2; 8 bases line up with TRBD1. The origin of this receptor is a woman at least 80 years old with acute or convalescent COVID-19. Sequenced input: peripheral blood. The CDR3 sequence is CASHPARGQDYGYTF. CDR3 coding DNA: TGTGCCAGTCACCCCGCCCGGGGACAGGACTATGGCTACACCTTC.